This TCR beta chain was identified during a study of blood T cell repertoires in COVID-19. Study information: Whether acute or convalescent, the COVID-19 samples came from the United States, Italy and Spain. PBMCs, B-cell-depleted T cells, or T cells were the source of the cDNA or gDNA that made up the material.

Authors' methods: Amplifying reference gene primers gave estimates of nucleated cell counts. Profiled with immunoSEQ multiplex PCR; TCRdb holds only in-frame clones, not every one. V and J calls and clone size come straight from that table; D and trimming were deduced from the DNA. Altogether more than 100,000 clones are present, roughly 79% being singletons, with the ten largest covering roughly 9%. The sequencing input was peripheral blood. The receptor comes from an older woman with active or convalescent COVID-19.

The CDR3 nucleotides read TGTGCCATCAGTGAGTCAGGTCCGGCGGGGGACACCTTC. The encoded protein is CAISESGPAGDTF. This rearrangement joins TRBV10-3 to TRBJ1-2; possibly TRBD1 for D (5 bases). The V end was cut by 0 bases, the J end by 12 bases, with 14 bases between. This CDR3 region has 13 residues. Germline V gene lookup returns CDR1 ENHRY and CDR2 SYGVKD.